Sequencing of this T cell receptor (beta chain) was carried out in a study of radiation and T cells in renal cell carcinoma. Treatment: treatment-naive control, cytoreductive nephrectomy. Control samples are tumors resected by cytoreductive nephrectomy without prior radiation. This renal cell carcinoma was of the clear cell type. Sequenced control tumors were from 11 males and 4 females, median age roughly 60. CDR3 length: 14 amino acids. The trim removed 0 bases at V and 4 bases at J, leaving 2 bases unmatched. The germline CDR1 and CDR2 sequences are SGHVS and FQNEAQ. General observations from the study: Dominant CDR3 motifs were more common in irradiated tumors than controls.

TCRdb's copy holds only in-frame clones and misses some; the assay was immunoSEQ multiplex PCR. The sample contains 13,000 or so clones, roughly three fifths of which appear only once. Concerning this clone itself: Its antigen is as yet unknown.

This material consisted of tumor tissue, taken from a patient whose treatment was nephrectomy without radiotherapy. This sequence joins TRBV7-8 and TRBJ1-1; 7 positions agree with TRBD1. This clonotype originated in a man aged 50 to 60 with renal cell carcinoma. The CDR3 bases are TGTGCCAGCAGCTTAGCGACAGGGTTCACTGAAGCTTTCTTT. Its translation is CASSLATGFTEAFF.